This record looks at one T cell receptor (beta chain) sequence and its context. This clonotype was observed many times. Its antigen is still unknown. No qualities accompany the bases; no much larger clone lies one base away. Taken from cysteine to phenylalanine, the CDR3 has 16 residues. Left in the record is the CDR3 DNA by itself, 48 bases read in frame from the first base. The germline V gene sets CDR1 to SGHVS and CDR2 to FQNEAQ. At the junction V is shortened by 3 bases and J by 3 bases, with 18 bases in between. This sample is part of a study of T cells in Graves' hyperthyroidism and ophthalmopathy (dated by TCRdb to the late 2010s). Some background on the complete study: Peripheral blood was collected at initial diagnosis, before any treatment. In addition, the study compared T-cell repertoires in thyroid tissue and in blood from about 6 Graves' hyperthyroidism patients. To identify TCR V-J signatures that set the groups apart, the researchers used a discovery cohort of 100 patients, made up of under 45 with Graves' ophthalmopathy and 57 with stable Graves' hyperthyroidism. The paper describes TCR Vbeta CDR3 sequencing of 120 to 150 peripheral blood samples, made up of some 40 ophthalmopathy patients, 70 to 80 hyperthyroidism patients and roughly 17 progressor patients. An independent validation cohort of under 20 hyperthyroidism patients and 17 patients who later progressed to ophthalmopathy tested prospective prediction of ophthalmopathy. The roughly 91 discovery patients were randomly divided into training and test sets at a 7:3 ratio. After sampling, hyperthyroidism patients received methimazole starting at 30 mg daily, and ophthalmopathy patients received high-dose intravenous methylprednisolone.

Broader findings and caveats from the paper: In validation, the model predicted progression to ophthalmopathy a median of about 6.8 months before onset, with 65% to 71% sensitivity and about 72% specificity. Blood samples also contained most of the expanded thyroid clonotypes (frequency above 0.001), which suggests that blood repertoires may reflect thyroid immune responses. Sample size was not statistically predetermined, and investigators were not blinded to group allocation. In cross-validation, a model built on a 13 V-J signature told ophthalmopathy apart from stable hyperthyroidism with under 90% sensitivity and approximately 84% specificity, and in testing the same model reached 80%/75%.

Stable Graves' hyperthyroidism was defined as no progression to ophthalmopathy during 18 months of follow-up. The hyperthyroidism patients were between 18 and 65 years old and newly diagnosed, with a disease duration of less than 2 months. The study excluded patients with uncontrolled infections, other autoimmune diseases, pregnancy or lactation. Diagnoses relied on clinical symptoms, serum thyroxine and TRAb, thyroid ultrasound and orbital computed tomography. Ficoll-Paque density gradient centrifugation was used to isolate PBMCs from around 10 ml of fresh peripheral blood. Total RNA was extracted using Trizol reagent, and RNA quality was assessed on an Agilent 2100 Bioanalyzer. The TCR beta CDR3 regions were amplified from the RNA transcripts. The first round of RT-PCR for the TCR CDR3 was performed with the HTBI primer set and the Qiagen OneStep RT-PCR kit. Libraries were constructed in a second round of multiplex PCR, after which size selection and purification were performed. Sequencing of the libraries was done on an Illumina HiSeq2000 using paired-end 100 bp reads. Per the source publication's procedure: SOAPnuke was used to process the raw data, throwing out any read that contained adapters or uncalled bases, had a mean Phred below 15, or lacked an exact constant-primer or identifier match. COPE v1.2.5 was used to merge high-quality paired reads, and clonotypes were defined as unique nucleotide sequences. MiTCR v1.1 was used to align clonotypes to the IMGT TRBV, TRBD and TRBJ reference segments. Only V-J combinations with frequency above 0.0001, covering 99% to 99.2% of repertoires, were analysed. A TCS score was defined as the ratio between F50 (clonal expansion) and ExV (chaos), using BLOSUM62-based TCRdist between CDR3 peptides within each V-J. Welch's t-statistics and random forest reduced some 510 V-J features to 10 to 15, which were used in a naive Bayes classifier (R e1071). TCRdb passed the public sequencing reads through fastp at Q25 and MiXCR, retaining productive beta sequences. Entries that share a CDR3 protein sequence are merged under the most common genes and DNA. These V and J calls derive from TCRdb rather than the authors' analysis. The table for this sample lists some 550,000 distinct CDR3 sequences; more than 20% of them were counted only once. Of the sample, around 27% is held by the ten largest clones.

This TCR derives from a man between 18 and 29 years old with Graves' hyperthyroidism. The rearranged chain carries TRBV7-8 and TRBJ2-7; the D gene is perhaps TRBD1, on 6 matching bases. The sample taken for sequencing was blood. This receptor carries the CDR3 CASSFLPDRTIYEQYF. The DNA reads TGTGCCAGCAGCTTCTTACCCGACAGGACCATCTACGAGCAGTACTTC.